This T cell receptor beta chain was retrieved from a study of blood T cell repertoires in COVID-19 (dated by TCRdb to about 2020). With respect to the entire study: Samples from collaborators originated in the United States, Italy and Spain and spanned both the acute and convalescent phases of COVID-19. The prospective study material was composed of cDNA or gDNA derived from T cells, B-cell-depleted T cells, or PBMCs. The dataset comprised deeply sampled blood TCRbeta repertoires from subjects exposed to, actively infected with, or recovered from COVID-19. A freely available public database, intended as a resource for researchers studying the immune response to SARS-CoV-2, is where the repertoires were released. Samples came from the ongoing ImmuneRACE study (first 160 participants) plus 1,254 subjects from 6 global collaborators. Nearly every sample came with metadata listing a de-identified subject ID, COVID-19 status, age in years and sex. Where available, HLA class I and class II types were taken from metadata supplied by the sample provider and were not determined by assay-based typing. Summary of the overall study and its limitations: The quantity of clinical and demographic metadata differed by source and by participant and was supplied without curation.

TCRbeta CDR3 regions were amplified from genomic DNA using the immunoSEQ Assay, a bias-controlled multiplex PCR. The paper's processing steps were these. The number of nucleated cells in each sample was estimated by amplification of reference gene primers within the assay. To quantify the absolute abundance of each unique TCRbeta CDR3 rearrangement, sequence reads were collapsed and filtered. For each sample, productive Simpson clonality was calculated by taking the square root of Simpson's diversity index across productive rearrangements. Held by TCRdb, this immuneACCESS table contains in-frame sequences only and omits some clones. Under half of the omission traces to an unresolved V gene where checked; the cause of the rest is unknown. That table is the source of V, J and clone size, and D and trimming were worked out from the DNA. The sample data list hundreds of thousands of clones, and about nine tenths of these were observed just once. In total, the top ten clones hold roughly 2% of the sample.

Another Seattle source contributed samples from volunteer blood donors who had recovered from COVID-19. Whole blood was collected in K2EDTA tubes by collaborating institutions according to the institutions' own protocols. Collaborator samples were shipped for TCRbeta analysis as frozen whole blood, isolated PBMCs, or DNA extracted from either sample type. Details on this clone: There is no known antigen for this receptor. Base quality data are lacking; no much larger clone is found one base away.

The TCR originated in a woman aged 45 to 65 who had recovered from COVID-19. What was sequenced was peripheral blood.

The CDR3: CASSKGPLGGRRTEAFF. At the DNA level, the sequence is TGTGCCAGCAGCAAAGGGCCCCTGGGGGGAAGGAGGACTGAAGCTTTCTTT. The receptor chain draws on TRBV21-1 and TRBJ1-1. TRBV21-1 corresponds to a pseudogene. Counted from cysteine to phenylalanine, this CDR3 has 17 amino acids. Kept here is only the CDR3 DNA, which spans 51 bases and is read in frame from base 1.